The source of this T cell receptor (beta chain) is a study of blood T cells in healthy people across ages. Overall study results and limits: Older individuals had lower TCR beta diversity per million T cells (the decline was roughly linear). Higher diversity, along with more naive CD4+ cells, distinguished long-lived donors from aged donors.

CDR3 size: 12 residues. The germline CDR1 and CDR2 sequences are SGHRS and YFSETQ. A second PCR of about 7 to 12 cycles used a sample-barcoded 5' primer and a J-beta primer mix. The template-switch adaptor was a 5' adaptor with 12 random nucleotides. It tagged each cDNA molecule. TCRdb ran MiXCR on the 5' RACE reads and lists one entry per CDR3 protein. The sample carries about 930,000 distinct CDR3 sequences, around 29% recorded once. With regard to this clonotype: Antigen unknown. The germline gene is not matched at one end of the junction; a read error may be the cause.

The same sample was also used in a study of T cells of mothers and their children.

The chain employs TRBV5-1 and TRBJ2-3, with unresolved D. The sequence derives from a middle-aged woman in good health. Sequencing was performed on blood. CDR3 in DNA: TGCGCCAACAGCTTGGCCGGTGATACGCAGTATTTT. The encoded protein is CANSLAGDTQYF.